Below, one T cell receptor beta chain is given with its context. This sample stems from a study of T cells in Graves' hyperthyroidism and ophthalmopathy. TCR beta CDR3 regions were amplified from RNA. TCR CDR3 underwent first-round RT-PCR with the HTBI primer set. TCRdb re-analysed the multiplex PCR reads in MiXCR, keeping a single row per CDR3 protein. The table lists under 700,000 distinct CDR3 sequences, just over 45% of them singletons. The study left out patients who had uncontrolled infection, other autoimmune disease, pregnancy or lactation. The CDR3 length is 17 residues. Germline-derived CDR1 and CDR2 are SEHNR and FQNEAQ (reference sequence). The V gene end was trimmed by 0 bases and the J gene end by 4 bases; junction bases not matched to a gene: 9.

Sequencing used peripheral blood or thyroid tissue (not recorded which). V is TRBV7-9 and J is TRBJ1-5; 7 positions agree with TRBD1. The origin of this receptor is a woman between 18 and 29 years old with Graves' hyperthyroidism. CDR3 region: CASSLALRGGRNQPQHF. CDR3 in DNA: TGTGCCAGCAGCTTAGCGCTAAGAGGGGGCAGGAATCAGCCCCAGCATTTT.